The present TCR beta chain was sequenced within a study of technical replicates of blood from a handful of donors (dated by TCRdb to about 2017). Trimming removed 0 bases from V and 3 bases from J; the gene matches leave 5 bases unexplained. The CDR3 goes from the cysteine to the phenylalanine over 16 residues. The CDR3 DNA has 48 bases and is translated from base 1. Per the germline V gene, SGHDT is the CDR1 and YYEEEE is the CDR2. Libraries were made using the immunoSEQ multiplex PCR assay. The source is immuneACCESS, and TCRdb retained only in-frame sequences with V and J called. Part of the clones is not carried over; for the studies checked, unresolved V genes explain less than half of this, and the remainder is unexplained. Present in this sample are roughly 70,000 clones, 95% to 97% of which were seen just once. Of the sample, over 0.2% is held by the ten largest clones. Comments on this clone: Its antigen is not yet known. No much larger clone exists at a distance of one base, and base qualities are not known.

The sample was T cells isolated from PBMCs. This clonotype originated in a human donor in good health. This receptor chain uses TRBV5-6 and TRBJ1-2, with 10 middle bases fitting TRBD1. CDR3 protein: CASSLDRTGGYYGYTF. The nucleotide sequence reads TGTGCCAGCAGCTTGGATCGGACAGGGGGTTACTATGGCTACACCTTC.